This TCR beta chain is drawn from a study of blood T cell repertoires in COVID-19. About the study: T cells, B-cell-depleted T cells, or PBMCs provided the cDNA or gDNA that served as material.

Original processing methods: Estimated nucleated cell counts came from reference gene primer amplification. Profiled with immunoSEQ multiplex PCR; TCRdb holds only in-frame clones, not every one. V and J calls and clone size follow that table, whereas D and trimming were derived from the DNA. The data hold about 120,000 clones, with about nine tenths observed a single time. The CDR3 is 16 amino acids. The V end lost 3 bases, the J end lost 5 bases, and 16 bases lay between the germline ends. Germline lookup yields CDR1 LNHDA and CDR2 SQIVND (reference sequence). Source material: peripheral blood. The V call is TRBV19, the J call TRBJ2-2, with a weak D call TRBD1 (6 bases). The source is a man in his forties with acute or convalescent COVID-19. The CDR3 sequence: CASSIGTITGTGELFF. DNA for the CDR3: TGTGCCAGTAGTATCGGGACCATCACAGGGACCGGGGAGCTGTTTTTT.